This T cell receptor beta chain emerged from a study of CD8 T cells in ankylosing spondylitis. Making use of molecular barcodes, quantitative 5'-RACE generated TCR beta libraries. TCRdb recomputed calls from the 5' RACE reads with MiXCR, one row per CDR3 protein. The table includes 350,000 to 550,000 distinct CDR3 sequences, about 24% detected once. As regards this clonotype: No antigen is known for it.

General study results and limits: A TCR beta motif of several highly homologous variants seemed to mark ankylosing spondylitis blood. In the blood and synovial fluid of reactive arthritis, some motif variants had been previously reported.

Trimming left V 4 bases short and J 1 base short, with 17 bases between. The CDR3 is 17 residues long. The germline V gene has CDR1 KGHDR and CDR2 SFDVKD. Sequencing used blood, either unsorted or a sorted T cell fraction (not recorded which). This receptor was taken from a male donor with ankylosing spondylitis. This sequence joins TRBV24-1 and TRBJ2-3; possible D gene TRBD1, 5 bases. The CDR3 is CATSDSLGALGTDTQYF. DNA of the CDR3: TGTGCCACCAGTGACTCCCTAGGGGCCTTAGGCACAGATACGCAGTATTTT.